The 13 T cell receptor beta chains below all came from one sample that was sequenced in a study of blood T cell repertoires in COVID-19. Using immunoSEQ multiplex PCR, the repertoire was profiled, and TCRdb retains in-frame clones only, with some absent. The sample lists around 270,000 clones; approximately 90% were seen once. The sample consisted of peripheral blood. The receptors were gathered from a man between 40 and 49 years old with acute or convalescent COVID-19.

The gene calls are TRBV11-2 and TRBJ2-1; D not resolved. CDR1 and CDR2 (germline): SGHAT, FQNNGV. This CDR3 has 13 residues. Trimming stripped 0 bases from V and 6 bases from J, with 6 bases between. CDR3 loop: CASSLEFLNEQFF. In nucleotides, the CDR3 is TGTGCCAGCAGCTTAGAATTTCTCAATGAGCAGTTCTTC.

This clone was seen once. The V gene is TRBV28, the J gene TRBJ1-2; D remains unclear. The germline CDR1 and CDR2 sequences are MDHEN and SYDVKM. Between the trimmed V and J ends, which lost 1 base and 2 bases, there was a span of 8 bases. The CDR3 covers 14 residues. CDR3 loop: CASSLYRGNYGYTF. The CDR3 region has the DNA TGTGCCAGCAGTTTATATCGAGGGAACTATGGCTACACCTTC.

The V gene is TRBV3-1 (or the pseudogene TRBV3-2), the J gene TRBJ1-2; D may be TRBD1 (5 bases). V lost 4 bases and J 2 bases, leaving 14 bases between the germline ends. This CDR3 spans 15 amino acids. Germline values: CDR1 LGHDT, CDR2 YNNKEL (reference sequence). The CDR3 bases are TGTGCCAGCAGCCCCGTACGGGGGGGGAACTATGGCTACACCTTC. Translation gives CASSPVRGGNYGYTF.

The V call is TRBV10-1, the J call TRBJ1-1; D remains ambiguous. V shed 4 bases and J shed 0 bases, with 6 bases lying between them. The CDR3 loop spans 13 amino acids. Germline CDR1 WNHNN, CDR2 SYGVQD (reference sequence). The CDR3 spells CASSVLMNTEAFF. In DNA, the CDR3 is TGCGCCAGCAGTGTACTTATGAACACTGAAGCTTTCTTT.

J is TRBJ1-1 and V is TRBV6-2 or TRBV6-3, with a possible D match to TRBD1 (6 bases). V dropped 5 bases and J dropped 0 bases, with 19 bases sitting between them. The CDR3 runs 17 residues. Germline V gives CDR1 MNHEY, CDR2 SVGEGT. CDR3 sequence (DNA): TGTGCCAGCAGTCGGGGGGGCAGCACGATCCTGAACACTGAAGCTTTCTTT. Protein: CASSRGGSTILNTEAFF.

The chain uses TRBV10-3 and TRBJ1-3, with 8 positions matching TRBD1. Germline V gene lookup returns CDR1 ENHRY and CDR2 SYGVKD. With V trimmed by 10 bases and J by 4 bases, 3 bases remained unmatched. The CDR3 has 12 amino acids. The CDR3 here is CATGTGGNTIYF. CDR3 in DNA: TGTGCCACTGGGACAGGCGGAAACACCATATATTTT.

This clone was detected only once. V is TRBV11-3 and J is TRBJ2-7, with a tentative D call TRBD2 (7 bases). Trimming pared 4 bases from V and 7 bases from J, leaving 14 bases between. The CDR3 consists of 13 residues. From germline, CDR1 is SGHNT and CDR2 YENEEA. The DNA for the CDR3 is TGTGCCAGCAGCTCGGGGGGCCTGGGGGAGCAGTACTTC. Protein: CASSSGGLGEQYF.

This clone was seen a single time. This chain links TRBV7-8 with TRBJ1-1; TRBD1 might be the D (6 bases). The CDR3 extends over 15 amino acids. The germline V and J ends were trimmed by 3 bases and 4 bases, with 15 bases remaining between them. In germline, CDR1 is SGHVS, CDR2 FQNEAQ. The CDR3 DNA sequence: TGTGCCAGCAGCTTGGTTTACAGGGCGGGCACTGAAGCTTTCTTT. Translated: CASSLVYRAGTEAFF.

V usage is TRBV12-5 and J usage is TRBJ2-7; D is perhaps TRBD2 (6 bases). CDR1 and CDR2 from the germline V gene are LGHNT and FRNRAP. V was trimmed by 2 bases and J by 6 bases, leaving 17 bases between them. The CDR3 loop spans 15 amino acids. The CDR3 spells CASGLRGTQGSEQYF. The CDR3 region has the DNA TGTGCTAGTGGTTTGAGAGGGACTCAAGGGAGCGAGCAGTACTTC.

J is TRBJ1-1 and V is TRBV7-3; D gene uncertain. The CDR3 is 14 residues long. Trimming cost V 0 bases and J 9 bases, with 14 bases left between them. Germline CDR1 and CDR2: SGHTA and FQGTGA. The CDR3 spells CASSLTGQLAQAFF. In nucleotides, the CDR3 is TGTGCCAGCAGCTTAACTGGTCAGCTAGCCCAAGCTTTCTTT.

The gene calls are TRBV30 and TRBJ2-3; tentatively, D is TRBD1 (5 bases). Germline V lookup: CDR1 GTSNPN, CDR2 SVGIG (reference sequence). This CDR3 is 14 amino acids long. V lost 2 bases and J 0 bases, leaving 9 bases between the germline ends. The chain's CDR3 is CAWSWGDSTDTQYF. The CDR3, as DNA: TGTGCCTGGAGTTGGGGCGATAGCACAGATACGCAGTATTTT.

The sample holds one count of this clone. This rearrangement joins TRBV2 to TRBJ2-3, with 12 bases aligning to TRBD2. Trimming at V came to 3 bases and at J to 5 bases, leaving 15 bases not matched to a gene. The CDR3 extends over 19 amino acids. The germline V gene has CDR1 SNHLY and CDR2 FYNNEI. The CDR3 DNA is TGTGCCAGCAGTGAGGCTAGCGGGGGGGCCTCTCTTGGTGGAGATACGCAGTATTTT. This gives the protein CASSEASGGASLGGDTQYF.

The genes are TRBV5-6 and TRBJ2-3, with 7 bases matching TRBD1. The J segment lost 3 bases and the V segment lost 4 bases, leaving 8 bases of the junction unmatched. CDR3 length equals 15 residues. Germline V lookup: CDR1 SGHDT, CDR2 YYEEEE. The CDR3 DNA is TGTGCCAGCAGCAAGCAGGGGGTTATTACAGATACGCAGTATTTT. Translation: CASSKQGVITDTQYF. The full variable domain, its missing parts supplied by reference TRBV5-6 and TRBJ2-3, is DAGVTQSPTHLIKTRGQQVTLRCSPKSGHDTVSWYQQALGQGPQFIFQYYEEEERQRGNFPDRFSGHQFPNYSSELNVNALLLGDSALYLCASSKQGVITDTQYFGPGTRLTVL.